One sample yielded the 15 T cell receptor beta chains listed below, sequenced in a study of CD8 T cells in Susac syndrome. Reverse transcription of about 0.45 to 1 ug RNA was carried out with random hexamers. TCRdb re-called the immunoSEQ multiplex PCR reads with MiXCR, one entry per CDR3 protein. The sample consists of around 120,000 distinct CDR3 sequences, less than 95% of them appearing once. Sequencing was performed on CD4+ T cells from PBMCs. These receptors were taken from a human donor with multiple sclerosis.

The chain has TRBV5-1 and TRBJ2-2; no clear D. The V end was cut by 0 bases, the J end by 5 bases, with 8 bases between. Germline CDR1 SGHRS, CDR2 YFSETQ. This CDR3 contains 14 residues. The CDR3 sequence is CASSLVKGTGELFF. CDR3 sequence (DNA): TGCGCCAGCAGCTTGGTGAAGGGTACCGGGGAGCTGTTTTTT.

This clonotype has just one count. The rearrangement uses TRBV5-1 and TRBJ2-3, with 9 bases identical to TRBD2. Unmatched junction bases numbered 4, after V lost 5 bases and J lost 0 bases. The CDR3 spans 15 residues. In germline, CDR1 is SGHRS, CDR2 YFSETQ. Here the CDR3 reads CASRASGASTDTQYF. The DNA for the CDR3 is TGCGCCAGCAGAGCTAGCGGGGCTAGCACAGATACGCAGTATTTT.

The chain employs TRBV7-9 and TRBJ1-5; 9 bases agree with TRBD1. Trimming removed 5 bases from V and 5 bases from J; junction bases left unmatched: 4. Germline CDR1 and CDR2: SEHNR and FQNEAQ (reference sequence). CDR3 length equals 14 residues. Here the CDR3 DNA reads TGTGCCAGCAGCCCCGGGACAGGGTATCAGCCCCAGCATTTT. Encoded protein: CASSPGTGYQPQHF.

V usage is TRBV12-3 or TRBV12-4 and J usage is TRBJ2-3, with unresolved D. This CDR3 has 14 residues. Deletions cut 7 bases from V and 8 bases from J, with 19 bases between. In DNA form, the CDR3 reads TGTGCCAGCACCATACCGGACGTTGTCGGTACGCAGTATTTT. This gives the protein CASTIPDVVGTQYF.

The J gene is TRBJ2-1, the V gene TRBV5-4; 9 bases are a match to TRBD1. The closer fit of TRBJ2-7 to the DNA end suggests the J call may be wrong. CDR3 length: 14 residues. From germline, CDR1 is SGHNT and CDR2 YYREEE (reference sequence). The CDR3 DNA reads as TGTGCCAGCAGCCAACAGGGGGCCAGATACGAGCAGTACTTC. Translation: CASSQQGARYEQYF.

The chain employs TRBV19 and TRBJ1-5, with a weak D call TRBD1 (6 bases). This CDR3 has 13 amino acids. Germline V gene lookup returns CDR1 LNHDA and CDR2 SQIVND (reference sequence). Trimming took off 6 bases at V and 9 bases at J, with 15 bases between the two ends. DNA for the CDR3: TGTGCCAGTAGGGGACACCTGCCGTCGCCCCAGCATTTT. This gives the protein CASRGHLPSPQHF.

The chain links TRBV12-3 or TRBV12-4 to TRBJ2-1; no clear D gene. The V end was cut by 2 bases, the J end by 12 bases, with 5 bases between. The CDR3 has 10 amino acids. The CDR3 DNA sequence: TGTGCCAGCAGTTTAAGTTCGCAGTTCTTC. This sequence encodes CASSLSSQFF.

V and J are TRBV5-1 and TRBJ2-7; D tentatively reads TRBD1 or TRBD2 (5 bases each). V gave up 1 base and J gave up 5 bases, with 13 bases separating them. Looked up from germline, CDR1 is SGHRS and CDR2 is YFSETQ. This CDR3 is 14 amino acids long. In DNA, the CDR3 is TGCGCCAGCAGCTTGAGGGGTCTGGAGGACGAGCAGTACTTC. Amino acids: CASSLRGLEDEQYF. The whole variable domain, filled in from reference TRBV5-1 and TRBJ2-7, reads KAGVTQTPRYLIKTRGQQVTLSCSPISGHRSVSWYQQTPGQGLQFLFEYFSETQRNKGNFPGRFSGRQFSNSRSEMNVSTLELGDSALYLCASSLRGLEDEQYFGPGTRLTVT.

This clonotype was detected only once. The gene calls are TRBV5-4 and TRBJ2-7; no firm D call. The length of the CDR3 is 13 residues. Trimming took 0 bases from V and 1 from J, leaving 5 bases between them. CDR1 is SGHNT, CDR2 YYREEE, per germline (reference sequence). The CDR3 loop is CASSLASSYEQYF. CDR3 sequence (DNA): TGTGCCAGCAGCTTGGCGTCGTCCTACGAGCAGTACTTC.

The chain has TRBV5-6 and TRBJ2-1; 11 bases fit TRBD2. The CDR3 sequence is 17 residues long. V lost 7 bases and J lost 4; bases outside the gene matches: 13. CDR1 is SGHDT, CDR2 YYEEEE, per germline. The CDR3 nucleotides are TGTGCCAGCTGTAAAAGAATGGGGACTAGCGGTTACAATGAGCAGTTCTTC. Translating it yields CASCKRMGTSGYNEQFF.

This clonotype has just one count. The chain carries TRBV12-3 or TRBV12-4 and TRBJ2-3; D is uncertain. CDR3 length equals 13 residues. Trimming pared 1 base from V and 5 bases from J, leaving 7 bases between. In DNA, the CDR3 is TGTGCCAGCAGTTTAGGGGCTAGAGATACGCAGTATTTT. Its protein is CASSLGARDTQYF.

The V and J genes are TRBV4-3 and TRBJ1-4, with 7 bases lining up with TRBD1. Germline V CDR1 and CDR2: LGHNA, YSLEER. This CDR3 has 14 residues. V lost 1 base, J lost 12 bases, and 8 bases stayed unmatched. CDR3 DNA sequence: TGCGCCAGCAGCCAAGTCTTTCAGGGGGGCGAACTGTTTTTT. Amino acid sequence: CASSQVFQGGELFF.

V gene TRBV20-1 combines with J gene TRBJ1-1; no definite D call. Deletions cut 4 bases from V and 1 base from J, with 13 bases between. The CDR3 covers 14 residues. Germline values: CDR1 DFQATT, CDR2 SNEGSKA (reference sequence). The CDR3 reads CSAKSSMRNTEAFF. DNA for the CDR3: TGCAGTGCTAAATCGTCTATGAGGAACACTGAAGCTTTCTTT.

V and J are TRBV7-2 and TRBJ1-2; D unresolved. Trimming cost V 5 bases and J 6 bases, with 16 bases left between them. Germline CDR1 is SGHTA and CDR2 is FQGNSA. This CDR3 comprises 14 residues. CDR3 sequence: CASSPDPQKNGYTF. Here the CDR3 DNA reads TGTGCCAGCAGCCCAGACCCCCAAAAGAATGGCTACACCTTC.

V usage is TRBV29-1 and J usage is TRBJ2-2, with TRBD2 identical over 10 bases. J was trimmed by 2 bases and V by 4 bases; bases with no gene match: 1. The germline V gene has CDR1 SQVTM and CDR2 ANQGSEA. This CDR3 spans 14 amino acids. The DNA for the CDR3 is TGCAGCGTTGTACTAGCGGGAAACACCGGGGAGCTGTTTTTT. Residues: CSVVLAGNTGELFF.